This TCR beta chain was recovered during a study of vaccination and CD4 T cells after COVID-19. Treatment described: approximately 9-day PBMC culture with coronavirus spike peptide pools or control peptides (ViraFEST assay). Note on this clonotype: Its antigen is undetermined.

CDR1 and CDR2 from the germline V gene are SGHTA and FQGTGA. There are 15 residues in the CDR3. Deletions cut 8 bases from V and 4 bases from J, with 17 bases between. At the Johns Hopkins FTIC core, DNA taken from cultured CD4+ T cells was sequenced by way of the Oncomine TCR Beta short-read assay. Genomic DNA was extracted from cultured CD4+ T cells. In TCRdb, the PCR reads were re-called with MiXCR into one record per CDR3 protein. The table has around 12,000 distinct CDR3 sequences, approximately 37% seen once. The sequence came from a human donor with COVID-19. The V and J genes are TRBV7-3 and TRBJ2-2, with D perhaps TRBD2 (6 bases). Specimen: cultured CD4+ T cells from blood. CDR3 nucleotides: TGTGCCAGCGGGACCCGGGCGGGGTCCACCGGGGAGCTGTTTTTT. It is translated as CASGTRAGSTGELFF.